This T cell receptor (beta chain) originates from a study of T-cell memory formation after mild COVID-19 (dated by TCRdb to the early 2020s). Regarding the study in general: TCR sequence clusters from the two donors were largely donor specific. In a couple of donors, T-cell clones that expanded and contracted after mild COVID-19 were tracked by sequencing TCRalpha and TCRbeta repertoires over time. The cohort comprised two young, previously healthy adult volunteers, one female and one male.

This clonotype was seen repeatedly, ten times or more. Its antigen remains undetermined. Base qualities are missing; no much larger clone stands one base away. At the junction V is shortened by 0 bases and J by 8 bases, with 14 bases in between. In the germline V gene, CDR1 corresponds to LGHNA and CDR2 to YNFKEQ. From the cysteine up to the phenylalanine, the CDR3 has a length of 15 residues. Of all the DNA, just the CDR3 is kept, 45 bases in frame from base 1. The sequencing machine was an Illumina NovaSeq 6000. TCRalpha and TCRbeta cDNA libraries were constructed by 5'RACE with constant-segment primers, with sample barcodes and unique molecular identifiers being introduced. RNA was extracted from every sample with Trizol reagent. Libraries were amplified in two PCR steps, with a second sample barcode and Illumina TruSeq adapters added in the second step. The libraries were sequenced on an Illumina NovaSeq using 2 x 150 bp paired-end reads. The authors' analysis ran thus. Demultiplexing of reads and collapsing into UMI-guided consensus sequences were performed with migec v1.2.7. Using mixcr v2.1.11, UMI consensuses were aligned to TRA and TRB V and J templates and then assembled into clonotypes. Expanded or contracted clonotypes were those called significant by both edgeR and NoisET, with noise models trained on biological replicates. For edgeR calls, the cutoffs were a false discovery rate-adjusted p below 0.01 and a log2 fold-change threshold of 1. As an exploratory analysis of dynamics, max-normalized trajectories of the 1000 most abundant clonotypes were examined by PCA with hierarchical clustering. Each responding clone was given a CD4 or CD8 phenotype based on the CD4+ and CD8+ repertoires, which had been sequenced separately. TCRdb reworked the public reads: Q25 trimming with fastp, MiXCR clone assembly, productive beta chains retained. CDR3 protein duplicates are merged, each entry listing the most common genes and DNA. TCRdb's processing, not the authors', yielded these V and J calls. This sample has about 280,000 distinct CDR3 sequences in its table, and around 8% of those were observed once. Approximately 23% of the sample is in the top ten clones.

Broader findings and caveats from the paper: Only two mild cases were covered by the study, and larger cohorts that include severe cases with pre-infection samples were considered necessary. Contracting CD4+ clones appeared mostly in the CM and EM memory subsets, whereas CD8+ clones were enriched in EMRA. Some responding clones were detected in pre-infection memory, suggesting pre-existing cross-reactive memory T cells joined the SARS-CoV-2 response. Clones contracting from day 15 to 85 had balanced CD4/CD8 phenotypes, while a second wave expanding from day 15 to 37 was biased towards CD4+. SARS-CoV-2 specificity of the second-wave clones peaking on day 37 was not confirmed.

PBMCs were isolated by Ficoll-Paque density gradient centrifugation. The sequence came from a young man who had mild COVID-19 (a few samples of this study predate the infection). The sample titles of this study are shuffled in the database, so cell type and time point are left out; the donor was told from shared clones. Rearrangement joined TRBV4-2 to TRBJ2-1; there is no confident call for the D gene. The specimen sequenced was PBMCs or a T cell subset sorted from them (not recorded which). The CDR3 corresponds to CASSQDPNELDEQFF. The nucleotide sequence reads as follows: TGTGCCAGCAGCCAAGACCCTAACGAATTGGATGAGCAGTTCTTC.